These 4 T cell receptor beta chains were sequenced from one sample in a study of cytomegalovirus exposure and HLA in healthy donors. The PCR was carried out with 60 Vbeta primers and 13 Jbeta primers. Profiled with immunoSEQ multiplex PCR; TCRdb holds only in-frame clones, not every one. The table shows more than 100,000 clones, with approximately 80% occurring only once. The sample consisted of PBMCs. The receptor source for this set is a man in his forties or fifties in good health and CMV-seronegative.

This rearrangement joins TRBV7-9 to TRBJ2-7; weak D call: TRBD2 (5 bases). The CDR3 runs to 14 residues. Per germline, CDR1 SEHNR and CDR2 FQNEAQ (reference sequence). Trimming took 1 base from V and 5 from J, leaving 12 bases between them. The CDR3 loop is CASSLVGELNEQYF. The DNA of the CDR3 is TGTGCCAGCAGCTTAGTTGGGGAGTTGAACGAGCAGTACTTC.

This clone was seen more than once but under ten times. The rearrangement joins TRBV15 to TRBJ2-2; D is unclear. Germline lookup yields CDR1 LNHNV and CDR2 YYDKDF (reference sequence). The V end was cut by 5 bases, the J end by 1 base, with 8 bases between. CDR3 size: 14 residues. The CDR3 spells CATSAYKNTGELFF. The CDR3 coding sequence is TGTGCCACCAGCGCTTACAAGAACACCGGGGAGCTGTTTTTT. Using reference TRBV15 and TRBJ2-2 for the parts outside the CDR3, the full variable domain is DAMVIQNPRYQVTQFGKPVTLSCSQTLNHNVMYWYQQKSSQAPKLLFHYYDKDFNNEADTPDNFQSRRPNTSFCFLDIRSPGLGDTAMYLCATSAYKNTGELFFGEGSRLTVL.

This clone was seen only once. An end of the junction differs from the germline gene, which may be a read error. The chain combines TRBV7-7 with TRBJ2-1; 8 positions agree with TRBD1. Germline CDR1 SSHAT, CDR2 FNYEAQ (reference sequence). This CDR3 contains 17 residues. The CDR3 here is CASSRTGPSEGNNEQFF. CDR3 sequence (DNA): TGTGCTAGCAGCCGGACAGGGCCTAGTGAAGGGAACAATGAGCAGTTCTTC.

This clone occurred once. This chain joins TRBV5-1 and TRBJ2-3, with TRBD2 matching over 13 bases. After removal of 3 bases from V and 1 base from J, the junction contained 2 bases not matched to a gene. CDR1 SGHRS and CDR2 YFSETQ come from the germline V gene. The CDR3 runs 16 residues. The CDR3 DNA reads TGCGCCAGCAGCTCTGGACTAGCGGGGGGCACAGATACGCAGTATTTT. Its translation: CASSSGLAGGTDTQYF.